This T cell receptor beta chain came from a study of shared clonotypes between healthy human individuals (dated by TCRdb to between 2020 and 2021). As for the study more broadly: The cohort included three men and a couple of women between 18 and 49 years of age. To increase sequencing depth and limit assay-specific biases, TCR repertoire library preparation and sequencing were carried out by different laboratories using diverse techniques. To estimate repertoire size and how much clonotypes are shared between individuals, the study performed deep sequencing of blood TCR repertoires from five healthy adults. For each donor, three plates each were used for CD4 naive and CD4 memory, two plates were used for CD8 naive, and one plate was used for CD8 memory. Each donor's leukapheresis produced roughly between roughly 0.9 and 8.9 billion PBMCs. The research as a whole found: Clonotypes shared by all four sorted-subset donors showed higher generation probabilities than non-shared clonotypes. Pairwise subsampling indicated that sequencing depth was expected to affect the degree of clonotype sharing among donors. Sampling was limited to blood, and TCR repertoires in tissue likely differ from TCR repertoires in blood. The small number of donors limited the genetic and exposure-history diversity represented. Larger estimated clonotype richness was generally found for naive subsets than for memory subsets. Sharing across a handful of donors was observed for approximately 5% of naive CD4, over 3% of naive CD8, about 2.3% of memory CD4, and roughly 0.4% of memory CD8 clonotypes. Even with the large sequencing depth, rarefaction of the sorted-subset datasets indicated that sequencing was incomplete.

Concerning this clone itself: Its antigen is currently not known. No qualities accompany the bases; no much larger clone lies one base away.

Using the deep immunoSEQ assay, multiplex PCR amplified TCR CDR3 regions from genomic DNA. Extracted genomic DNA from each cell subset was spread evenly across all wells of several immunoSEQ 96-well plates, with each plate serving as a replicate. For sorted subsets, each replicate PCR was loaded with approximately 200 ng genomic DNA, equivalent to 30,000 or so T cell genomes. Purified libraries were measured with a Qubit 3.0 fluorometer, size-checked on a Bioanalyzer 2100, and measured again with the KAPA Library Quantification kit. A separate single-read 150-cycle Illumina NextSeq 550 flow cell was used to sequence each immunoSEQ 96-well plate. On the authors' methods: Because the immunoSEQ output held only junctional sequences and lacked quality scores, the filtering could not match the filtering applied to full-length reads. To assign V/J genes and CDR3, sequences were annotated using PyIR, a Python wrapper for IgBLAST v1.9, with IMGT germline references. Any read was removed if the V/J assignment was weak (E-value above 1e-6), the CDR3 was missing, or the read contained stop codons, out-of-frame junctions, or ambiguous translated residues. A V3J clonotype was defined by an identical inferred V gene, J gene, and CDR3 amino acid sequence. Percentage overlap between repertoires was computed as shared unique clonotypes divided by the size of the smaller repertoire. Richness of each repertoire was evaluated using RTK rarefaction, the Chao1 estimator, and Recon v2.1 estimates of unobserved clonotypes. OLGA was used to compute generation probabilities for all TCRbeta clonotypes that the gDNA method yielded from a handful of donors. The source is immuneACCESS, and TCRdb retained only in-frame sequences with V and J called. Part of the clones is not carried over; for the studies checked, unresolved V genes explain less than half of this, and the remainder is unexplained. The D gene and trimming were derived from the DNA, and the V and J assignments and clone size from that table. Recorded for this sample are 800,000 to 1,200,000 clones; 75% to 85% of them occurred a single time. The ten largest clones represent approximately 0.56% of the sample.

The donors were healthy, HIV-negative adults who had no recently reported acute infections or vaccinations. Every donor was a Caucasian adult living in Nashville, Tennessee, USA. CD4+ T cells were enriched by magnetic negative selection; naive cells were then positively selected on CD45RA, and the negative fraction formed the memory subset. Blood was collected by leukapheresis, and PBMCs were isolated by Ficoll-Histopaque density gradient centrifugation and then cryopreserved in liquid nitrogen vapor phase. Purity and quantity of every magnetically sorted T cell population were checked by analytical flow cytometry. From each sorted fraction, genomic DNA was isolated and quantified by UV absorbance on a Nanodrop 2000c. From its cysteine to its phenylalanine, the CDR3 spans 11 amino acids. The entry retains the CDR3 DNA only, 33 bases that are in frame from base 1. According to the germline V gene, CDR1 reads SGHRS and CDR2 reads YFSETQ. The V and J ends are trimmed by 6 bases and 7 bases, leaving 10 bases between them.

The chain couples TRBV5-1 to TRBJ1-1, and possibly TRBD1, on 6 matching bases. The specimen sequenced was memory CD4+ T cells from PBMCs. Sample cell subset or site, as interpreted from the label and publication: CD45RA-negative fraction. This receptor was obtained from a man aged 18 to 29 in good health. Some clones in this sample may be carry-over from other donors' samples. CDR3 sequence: CASTGTREAFF. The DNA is TGCGCCAGCACTGGGACACGTGAAGCTTTCTTT.